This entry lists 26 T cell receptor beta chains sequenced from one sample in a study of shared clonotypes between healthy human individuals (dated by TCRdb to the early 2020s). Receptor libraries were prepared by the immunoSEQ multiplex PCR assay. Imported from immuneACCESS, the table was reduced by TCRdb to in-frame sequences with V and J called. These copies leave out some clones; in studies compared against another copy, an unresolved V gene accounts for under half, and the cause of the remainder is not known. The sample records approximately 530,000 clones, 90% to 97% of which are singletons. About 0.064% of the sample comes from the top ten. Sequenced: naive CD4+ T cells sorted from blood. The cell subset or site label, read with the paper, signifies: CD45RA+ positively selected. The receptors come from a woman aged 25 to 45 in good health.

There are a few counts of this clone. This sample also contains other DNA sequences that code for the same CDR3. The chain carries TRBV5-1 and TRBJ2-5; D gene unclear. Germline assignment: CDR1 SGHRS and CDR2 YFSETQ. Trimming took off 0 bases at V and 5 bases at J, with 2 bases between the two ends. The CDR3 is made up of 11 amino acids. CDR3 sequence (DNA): TGCGCCAGCAGCTTGGATGAGACCCAGTACTTC. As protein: CASSLDETQYF.

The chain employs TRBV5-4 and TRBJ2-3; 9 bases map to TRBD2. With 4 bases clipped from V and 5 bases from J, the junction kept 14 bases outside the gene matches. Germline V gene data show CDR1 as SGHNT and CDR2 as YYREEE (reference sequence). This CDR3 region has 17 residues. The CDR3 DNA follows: TGTGCCAGCAGCCGATACCCCACGGGACTAGCATTAGATACGCAGTATTTT. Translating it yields CASSRYPTGLALDTQYF.

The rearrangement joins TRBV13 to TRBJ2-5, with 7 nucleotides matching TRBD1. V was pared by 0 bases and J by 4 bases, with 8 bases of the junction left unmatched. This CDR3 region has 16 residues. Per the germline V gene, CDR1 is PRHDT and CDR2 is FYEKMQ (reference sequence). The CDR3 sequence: CASSLGKGALAETQYF. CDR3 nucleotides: TGTGCCAGCAGCTTAGGCAAGGGGGCGTTGGCAGAGACCCAGTACTTC.

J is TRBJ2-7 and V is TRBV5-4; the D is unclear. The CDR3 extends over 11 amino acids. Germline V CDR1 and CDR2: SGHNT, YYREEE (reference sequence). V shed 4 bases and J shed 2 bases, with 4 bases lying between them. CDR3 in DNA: TGTGCCAGCAGCCACACCTACGAGCAGTACTTC. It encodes CASSHTYEQYF.

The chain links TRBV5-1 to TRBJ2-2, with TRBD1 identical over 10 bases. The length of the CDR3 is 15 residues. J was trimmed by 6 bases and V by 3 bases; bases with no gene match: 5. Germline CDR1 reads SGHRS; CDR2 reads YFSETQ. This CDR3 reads CASSSGTGVPGELFF. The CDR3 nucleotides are TGCGCCAGCAGCTCCGGGACAGGGGTCCCCGGGGAGCTGTTTTTT.

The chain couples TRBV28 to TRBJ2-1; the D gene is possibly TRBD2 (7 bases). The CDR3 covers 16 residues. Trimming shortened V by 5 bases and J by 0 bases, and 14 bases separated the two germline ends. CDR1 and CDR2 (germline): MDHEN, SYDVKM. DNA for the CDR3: TGTGCCAGCAGTCCGGGGGGCGGCCGCTCCTACAATGAGCAGTTCTTC. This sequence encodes CASSPGGGRSYNEQFF.

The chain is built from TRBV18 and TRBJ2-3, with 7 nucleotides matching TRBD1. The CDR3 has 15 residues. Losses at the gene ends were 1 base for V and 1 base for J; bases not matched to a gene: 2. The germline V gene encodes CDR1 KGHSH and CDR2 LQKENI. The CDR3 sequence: CASSPRGTGTDTQYF. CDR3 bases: TGTGCCAGCTCACCACGGGGGACAGGCACAGATACGCAGTATTTT.

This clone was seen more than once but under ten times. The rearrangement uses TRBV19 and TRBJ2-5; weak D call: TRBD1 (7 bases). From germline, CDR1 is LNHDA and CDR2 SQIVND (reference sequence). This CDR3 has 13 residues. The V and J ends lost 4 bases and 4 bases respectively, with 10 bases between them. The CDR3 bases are TGTGCCAGTAGTAGACAGGGAGGAGAGACCCAGTACTTC. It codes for CASSRQGGETQYF.

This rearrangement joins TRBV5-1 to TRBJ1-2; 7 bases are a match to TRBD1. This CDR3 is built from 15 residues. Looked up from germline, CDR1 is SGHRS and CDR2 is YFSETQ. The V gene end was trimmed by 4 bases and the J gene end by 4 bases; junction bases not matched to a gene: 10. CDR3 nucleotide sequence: TGCGCCAGCAGCCCAGACAGGCAGGGGGGCTATGGCTACACCTTC. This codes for CASSPDRQGGYGYTF. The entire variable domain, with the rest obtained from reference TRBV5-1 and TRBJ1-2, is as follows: KAGVTQTPRYLIKTRGQQVTLSCSPISGHRSVSWYQQTPGQGLQFLFEYFSETQRNKGNFPGRFSGRQFSNSRSEMNVSTLELGDSALYLCASSPDRQGGYGYTFGSGTRLTVV.

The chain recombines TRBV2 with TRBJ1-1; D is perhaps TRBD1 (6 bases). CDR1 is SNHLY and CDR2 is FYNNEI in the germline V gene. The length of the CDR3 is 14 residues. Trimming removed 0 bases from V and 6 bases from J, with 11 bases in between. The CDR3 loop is CASSEAAGGPEAFF. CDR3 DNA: TGTGCCAGCAGTGAAGCGGCGGGGGGCCCTGAAGCTTTCTTT.

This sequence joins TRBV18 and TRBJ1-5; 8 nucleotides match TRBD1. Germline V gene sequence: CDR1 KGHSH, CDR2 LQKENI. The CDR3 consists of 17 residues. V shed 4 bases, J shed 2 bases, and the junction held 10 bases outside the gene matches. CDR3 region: CASSRPGGAQGNQPQHF. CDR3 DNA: TGTGCCAGCTCACGCCCAGGGGGCGCCCAGGGCAATCAGCCCCAGCATTTT.

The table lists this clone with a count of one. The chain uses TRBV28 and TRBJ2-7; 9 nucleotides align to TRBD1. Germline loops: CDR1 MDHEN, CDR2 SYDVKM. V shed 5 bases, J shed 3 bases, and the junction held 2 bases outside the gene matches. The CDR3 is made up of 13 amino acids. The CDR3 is CASSRQGGYEQYF. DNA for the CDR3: TGTGCCAGCAGTCGACAGGGGGGCTACGAGCAGTACTTC.

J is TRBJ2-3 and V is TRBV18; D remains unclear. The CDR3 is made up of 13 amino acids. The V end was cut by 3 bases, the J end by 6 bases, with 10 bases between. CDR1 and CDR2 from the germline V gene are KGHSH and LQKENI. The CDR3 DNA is TGTGCCAGCTCACCCGTGGTTGTGGATACGCAGTATTTT. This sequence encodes CASSPVVVDTQYF.

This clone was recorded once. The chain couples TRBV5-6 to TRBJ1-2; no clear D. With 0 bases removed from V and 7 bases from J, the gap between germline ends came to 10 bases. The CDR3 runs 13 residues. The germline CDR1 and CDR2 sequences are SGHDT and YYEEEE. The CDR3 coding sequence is TGTGCCAGCAGCTTGGGGAACGGGATTGGCTACACCTTC. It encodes CASSLGNGIGYTF. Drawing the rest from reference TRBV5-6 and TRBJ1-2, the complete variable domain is DAGVTQSPTHLIKTRGQQVTLRCSPKSGHDTVSWYQQALGQGPQFIFQYYEEEERQRGNFPDRFSGHQFPNYSSELNVNALLLGDSALYLCASSLGNGIGYTFGSGTRLTVV.

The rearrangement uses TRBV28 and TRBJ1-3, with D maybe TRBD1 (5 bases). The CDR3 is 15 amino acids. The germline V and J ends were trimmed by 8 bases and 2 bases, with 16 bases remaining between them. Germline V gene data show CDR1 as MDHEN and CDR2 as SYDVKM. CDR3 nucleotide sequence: TGTGCCAGCTTCCCATCGGGCAGGGCTGGAAACACCATATATTTT. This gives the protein CASFPSGRAGNTIYF.

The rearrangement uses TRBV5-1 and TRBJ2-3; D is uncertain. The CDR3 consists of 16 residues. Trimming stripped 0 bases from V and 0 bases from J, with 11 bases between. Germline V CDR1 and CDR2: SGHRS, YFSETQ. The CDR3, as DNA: TGCGCCAGCAGCTTGGTTCCCGGCTCTAGCACAGATACGCAGTATTTT. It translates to CASSLVPGSSTDTQYF.

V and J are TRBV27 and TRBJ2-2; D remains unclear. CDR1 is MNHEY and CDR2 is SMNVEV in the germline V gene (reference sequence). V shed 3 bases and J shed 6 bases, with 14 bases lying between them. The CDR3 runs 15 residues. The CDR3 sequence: CASSFAPRRSGELFF. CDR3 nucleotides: TGTGCCAGCAGTTTCGCCCCTCGTCGGTCCGGGGAGCTGTTTTTT.

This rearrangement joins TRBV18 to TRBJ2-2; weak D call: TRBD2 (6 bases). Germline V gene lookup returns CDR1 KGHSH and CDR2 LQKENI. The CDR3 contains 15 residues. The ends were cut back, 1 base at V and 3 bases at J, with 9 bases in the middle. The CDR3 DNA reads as TGTGCCAGCTCACCACGGGACTCACACACCGGGGAGCTGTTTTTT. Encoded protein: CASSPRDSHTGELFF. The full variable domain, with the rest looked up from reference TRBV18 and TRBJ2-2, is NAGVMQNPRHLVRRRGQEARLRCSPMKGHSHVYWYRQLPEEGLKFMVYLQKENIIDESGMPKERFSAEFPKEGPSILRIQQVVRGDSAAYFCASSPRDSHTGELFFGEGSRLTVL.

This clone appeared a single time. The CDR3 coding sequence is TGCGCCAGCAGCCAAGGGGGACTACTTGCCGGAAACACCATATATTTT. The encoded protein is CASSQGGLLAGNTIYF. The V gene is TRBV4-1, the J gene TRBJ1-3; a possible D gene is TRBD1 (5 bases). The CDR3 loop spans 16 amino acids. Trimming left V 1 base short and J 4 bases short, with 14 bases between. Germline assignment: CDR1 MGHRA and CDR2 YSYEKL.

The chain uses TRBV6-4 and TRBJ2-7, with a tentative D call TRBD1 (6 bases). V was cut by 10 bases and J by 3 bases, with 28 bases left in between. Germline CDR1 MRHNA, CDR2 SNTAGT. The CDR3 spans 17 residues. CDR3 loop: CAIPLYGTPQTCYEQYF. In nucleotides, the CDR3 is TGTGCCATCCCGCTGTATGGGACACCCCAAACCTGCTACGAGCAGTACTTC.

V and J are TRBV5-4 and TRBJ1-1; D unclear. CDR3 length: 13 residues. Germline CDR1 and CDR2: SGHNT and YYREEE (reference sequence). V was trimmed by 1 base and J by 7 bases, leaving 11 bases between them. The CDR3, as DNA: TGTGCCAGCAGCTTGTACGGTATAAGTGAAGCTTTCTTT. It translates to CASSLYGISEAFF.

The CDR3 DNA follows: TGTGCCAGCATTGGGGGTACGGAGACCCAGTACTTC. This translates into CASIGGTETQYF. The chain is built from TRBV2 and TRBJ2-5; D might be TRBD1 or TRBD2, each matching 5 bases. The CDR3 runs to 12 residues. Germline CDR1 reads SNHLY; CDR2 reads FYNNEI. V lost 7 bases to trimming and J lost 5 bases, with 11 bases between them.

CDR3 sequence (DNA): TGTGCCAGCTCACCCATTGGAGGGGGCATAGGAGCTTTCTTT. Its protein is CASSPIGGGIGAFF. The V gene is TRBV18, the J gene TRBJ1-1, with 7 bases identical to TRBD1. The CDR3 totals 14 residues. Trimming at V came to 3 bases and at J to 10 bases, leaving 11 bases not matched to a gene. Germline V gene sequence: CDR1 KGHSH, CDR2 LQKENI.

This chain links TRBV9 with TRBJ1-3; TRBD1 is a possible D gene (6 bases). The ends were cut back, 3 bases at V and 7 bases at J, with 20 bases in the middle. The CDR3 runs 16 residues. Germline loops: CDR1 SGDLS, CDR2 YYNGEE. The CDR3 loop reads CASSAQGPGGWNTIYF. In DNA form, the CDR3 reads TGTGCCAGCAGCGCTCAGGGACCTGGGGGCTGGAACACCATATATTTT. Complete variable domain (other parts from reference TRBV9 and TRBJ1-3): DSGVTQTPKHLITATGQRVTLRCSPRSGDLSVYWYQQSLDQGLQFLIQYYNGEERAKGNILERFSAQQFPDLHSELNLSSLELGDSALYFCASSAQGPGGWNTIYFGEGSWLTVV.

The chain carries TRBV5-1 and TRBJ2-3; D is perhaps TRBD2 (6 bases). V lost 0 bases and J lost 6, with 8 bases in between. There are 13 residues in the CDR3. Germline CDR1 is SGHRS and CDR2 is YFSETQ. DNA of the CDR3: TGCGCCAGCAGCTTGGTGGCGGGGGATACGCAGTATTTT. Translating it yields CASSLVAGDTQYF.

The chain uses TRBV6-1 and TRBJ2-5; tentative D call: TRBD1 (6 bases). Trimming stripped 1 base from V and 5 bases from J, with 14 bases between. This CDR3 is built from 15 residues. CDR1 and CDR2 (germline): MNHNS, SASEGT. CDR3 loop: CASSEVSGEWETQYF. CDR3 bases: TGTGCCAGCAGTGAAGTGTCAGGGGAATGGGAGACCCAGTACTTC.